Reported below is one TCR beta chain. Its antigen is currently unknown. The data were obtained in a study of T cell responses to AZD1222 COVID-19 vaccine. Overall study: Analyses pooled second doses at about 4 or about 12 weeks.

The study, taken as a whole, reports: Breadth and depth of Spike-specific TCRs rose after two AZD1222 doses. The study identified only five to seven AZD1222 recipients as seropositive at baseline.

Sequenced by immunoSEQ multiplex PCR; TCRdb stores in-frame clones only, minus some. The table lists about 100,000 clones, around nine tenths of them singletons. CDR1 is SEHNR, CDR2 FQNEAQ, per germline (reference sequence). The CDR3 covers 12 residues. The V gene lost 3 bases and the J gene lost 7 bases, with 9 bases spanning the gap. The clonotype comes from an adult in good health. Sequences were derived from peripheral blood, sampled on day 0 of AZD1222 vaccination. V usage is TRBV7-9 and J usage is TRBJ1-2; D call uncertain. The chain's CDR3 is CASSLERAGYTF. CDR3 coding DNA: TGTGCCAGCAGCTTGGAAAGGGCTGGCTACACCTTC.